This T cell receptor (beta chain) was recovered during a study of T cell responses to AZD1222 COVID-19 vaccine. Assay used: immunoSEQ multiplex PCR; TCRdb lists only in-frame clones, some missing. Here the sample spans about 110,000 clones, more than 90% being singletons. Second-dose timings of about 4 or about 12 weeks were pooled. The CDR3 length is 14 residues. Germline-derived CDR1 and CDR2 are SGHDT and YYEEEE. V lost 5 bases and J lost 2, with 11 bases in between. The chain is built from TRBV5-6 and TRBJ1-3; D is possibly TRBD1 (5 bases). The TCR sequence derives from an adult who received the AZD1222 COVID-19 vaccine. The sequencing here drew on peripheral blood, taken 28 days after the second AZD1222 dose. The CDR3 sequence is CASRQQGAGNTIYF. Here the CDR3 DNA reads TGTGCCAGCAGACAGCAGGGAGCTGGAAACACCATATATTTT.